This T cell receptor beta chain was recorded in a study of cytomegalovirus exposure and HLA in healthy donors. Study observations and caveats: Later work found that TCR association rates differed between HLA loci; DRB1 had the most and HLA-C the fewest.

Details on this clone: Its antigen is unidentified.

Germline CDR1 reads SQVTM; CDR2 reads ANQGSEA. V trimming: 4 bases; J trimming: 10 bases; junction bases outside the gene matches: 5. This CDR3 has 13 residues. PCR primers comprised 60 Vbeta and 13 Jbeta primers. Using immunoSEQ multiplex PCR, the repertoire was profiled, and TCRdb retains in-frame clones only, with some absent. Of some 190,000 clones in the sample, around 80% were seen once. This chain connects TRBV29-1 to TRBJ2-1; 12 nucleotides agree with TRBD2. This receptor was identified in a man between 35 and 55 years old in good health and CMV-seropositive. Sequencing used PBMCs. CDR3 in amino acids: CSVGLAGVGEQFF. The CDR3, as DNA: TGCAGCGTTGGACTAGCGGGAGTTGGGGAGCAGTTCTTC.